This TCR beta chain was identified in a study of T cell repertoires in cytomegalovirus infection. Study-wide context: Matching HLA type, along with CMV infection, was indicated by public TCR beta signatures. Study-wide results and limits: Public TCR beta family frequency separated CMV-and-HLA carriers, including in an independent cohort. HLA-C-restricted CMV clonotypes gave the most frequent clonotype in two of eight donors.

Losses at the gene ends were 5 bases for V and 4 bases for J; bases not matched to a gene: 6. The CDR3 runs to 14 residues. Germline lookup yields CDR1 MNHNS and CDR2 SASEGT. TCRdb fed the reads into MiXCR, producing one record per CDR3 protein. Here the sample spans 60,000 to 85,000 distinct CDR3 sequences, approximately 22% being singletons. As regards this clonotype: Its antigen remains unidentified.

Material: PBMCs, sequenced either directly or after in vitro stimulation (not recorded which). The chain combines TRBV6-1 with TRBJ1-1; TRBD1 aligns across 8 bases. The sequence was obtained from a human donor in good health (CMV status not recorded). Some clones in this sample may be carry-over from other donors' samples. CDR3 residues: CASSLRQGITEAFF. The CDR3, as DNA: TGTGCCAGCAGTTTACGACAGGGGATCACTGAAGCTTTCTTT.